This T cell receptor beta chain was captured by sequencing in a study of T cells expressing NK-cell markers. TCRdb reprocessed the 5' RACE reads and reports one entry per CDR3 protein, with no DNA. The table gives roughly 150,000 distinct CDR3 sequences; the top ten clones make up roughly a fifth of it. The CDR3 consists of 13 residues. Looked up from germline, CDR1 is SGHRS and CDR2 is YFSETQ. This receptor was identified in a man aged 18 to 69 in good health. V gene TRBV5-1 combines with J gene TRBJ2-7; TCRdb outputs TRBD1, but without DNA this stays unchecked. The sample comprised blood T cells: a sorted CD56 or NKG2C T cell subset, CD4+ or CD8+ T cells, or bulk PBMC T cells (not recorded which). The CDR3: CASSLGQAGREYF.